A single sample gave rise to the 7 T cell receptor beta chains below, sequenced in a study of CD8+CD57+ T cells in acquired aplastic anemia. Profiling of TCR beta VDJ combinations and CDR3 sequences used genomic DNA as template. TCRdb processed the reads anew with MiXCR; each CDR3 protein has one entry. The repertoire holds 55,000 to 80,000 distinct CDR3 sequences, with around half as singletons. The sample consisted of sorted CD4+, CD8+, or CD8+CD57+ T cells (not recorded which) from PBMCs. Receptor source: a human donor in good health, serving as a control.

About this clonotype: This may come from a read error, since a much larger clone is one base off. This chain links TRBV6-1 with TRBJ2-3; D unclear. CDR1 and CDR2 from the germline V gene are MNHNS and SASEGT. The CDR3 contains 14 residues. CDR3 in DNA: TGTGCCCGCAGCCCACTGTCTCCGGCAGATACGCAGTATTTT. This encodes CARSPLSPADTQYF.

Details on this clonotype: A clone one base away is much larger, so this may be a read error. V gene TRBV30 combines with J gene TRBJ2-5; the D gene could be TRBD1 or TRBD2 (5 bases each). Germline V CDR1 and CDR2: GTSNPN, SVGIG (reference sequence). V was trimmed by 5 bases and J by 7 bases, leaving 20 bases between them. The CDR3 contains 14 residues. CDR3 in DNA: TGTGCCTGGGCTGAGGGACCAAGCGAAGGGACCCAGTACTTC. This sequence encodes CAWAEGPSEGTQYF.

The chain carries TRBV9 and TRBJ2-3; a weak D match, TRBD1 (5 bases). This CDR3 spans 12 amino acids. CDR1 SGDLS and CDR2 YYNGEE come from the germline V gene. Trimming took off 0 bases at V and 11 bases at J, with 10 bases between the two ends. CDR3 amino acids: CASSVEIGQQYF. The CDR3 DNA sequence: TGTGCCAGCAGCGTAGAGATCGGACAGCAGTATTTT.

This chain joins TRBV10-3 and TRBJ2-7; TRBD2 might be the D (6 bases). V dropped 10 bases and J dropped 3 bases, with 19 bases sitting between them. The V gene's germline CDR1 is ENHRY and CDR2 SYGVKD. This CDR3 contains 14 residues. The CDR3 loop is CATGYGQGGYEQYF. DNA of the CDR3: TGTGCCACTGGGTACGGGCAGGGAGGCTACGAGCAGTACTTC.

The CDR3 sequence: CASSPGGAYGYTF. In DNA, the CDR3 is TGTGCCAGCAGTCCCGGGGGGGCTTATGGCTACACCTTC. This chain links TRBV27 with TRBJ1-2; D is perhaps TRBD1 (6 bases). The CDR3 consists of 13 residues. Looked up from germline, CDR1 is MNHEY and CDR2 is SMNVEV (reference sequence). Between the trimmed V and J ends, which lost 5 bases and 5 bases, there was a span of 12 bases.

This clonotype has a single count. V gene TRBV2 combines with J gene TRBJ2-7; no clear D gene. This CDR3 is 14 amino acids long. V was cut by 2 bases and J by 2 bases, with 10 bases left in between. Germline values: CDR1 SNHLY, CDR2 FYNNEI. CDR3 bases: TGTGCCAGCAGTGAAATAGGAGAGACCTACGAGCAGTACTTC. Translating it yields CASSEIGETYEQYF.

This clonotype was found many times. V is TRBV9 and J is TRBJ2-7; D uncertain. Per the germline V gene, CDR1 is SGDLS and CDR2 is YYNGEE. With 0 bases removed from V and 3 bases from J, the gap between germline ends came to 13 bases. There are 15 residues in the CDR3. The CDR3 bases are TGTGCCAGCAGCGTAGCTCTCGGCCCCTACTACGAGCAGTACTTC. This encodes CASSVALGPYYEQYF.